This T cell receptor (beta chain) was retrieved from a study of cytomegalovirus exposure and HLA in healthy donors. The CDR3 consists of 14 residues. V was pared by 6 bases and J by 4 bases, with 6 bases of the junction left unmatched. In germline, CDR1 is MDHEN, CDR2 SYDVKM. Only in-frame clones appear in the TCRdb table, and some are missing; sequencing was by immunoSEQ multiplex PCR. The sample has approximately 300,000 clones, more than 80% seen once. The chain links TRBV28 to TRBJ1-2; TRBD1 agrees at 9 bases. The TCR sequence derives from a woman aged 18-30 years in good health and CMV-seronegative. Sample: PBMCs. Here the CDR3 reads CASRPGTGTYGYTF. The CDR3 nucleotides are TGTGCCAGCAGACCCGGGACAGGGACCTATGGCTACACCTTC.